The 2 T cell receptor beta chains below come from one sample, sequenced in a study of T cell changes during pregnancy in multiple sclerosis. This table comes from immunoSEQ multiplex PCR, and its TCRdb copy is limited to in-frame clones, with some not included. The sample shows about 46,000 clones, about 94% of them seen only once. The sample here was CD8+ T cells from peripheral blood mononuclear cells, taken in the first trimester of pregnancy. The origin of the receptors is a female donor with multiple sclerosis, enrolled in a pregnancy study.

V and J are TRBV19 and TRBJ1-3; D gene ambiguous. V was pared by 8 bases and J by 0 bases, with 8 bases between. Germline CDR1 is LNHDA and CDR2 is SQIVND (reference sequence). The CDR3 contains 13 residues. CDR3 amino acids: CASSDYSGNTIYF. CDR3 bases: TGTGCCAGTTCCGACTACTCTGGAAACACCATATATTTT.

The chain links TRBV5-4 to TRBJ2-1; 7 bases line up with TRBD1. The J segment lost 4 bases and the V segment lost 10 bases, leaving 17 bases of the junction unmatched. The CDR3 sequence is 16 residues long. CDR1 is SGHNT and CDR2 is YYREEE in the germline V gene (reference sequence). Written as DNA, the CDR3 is TGTGCCGCCAGCAGCTTGGGAAGGGGGCTGTACAATGAGCAGTTCTTC. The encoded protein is CAASSLGRGLYNEQFF.